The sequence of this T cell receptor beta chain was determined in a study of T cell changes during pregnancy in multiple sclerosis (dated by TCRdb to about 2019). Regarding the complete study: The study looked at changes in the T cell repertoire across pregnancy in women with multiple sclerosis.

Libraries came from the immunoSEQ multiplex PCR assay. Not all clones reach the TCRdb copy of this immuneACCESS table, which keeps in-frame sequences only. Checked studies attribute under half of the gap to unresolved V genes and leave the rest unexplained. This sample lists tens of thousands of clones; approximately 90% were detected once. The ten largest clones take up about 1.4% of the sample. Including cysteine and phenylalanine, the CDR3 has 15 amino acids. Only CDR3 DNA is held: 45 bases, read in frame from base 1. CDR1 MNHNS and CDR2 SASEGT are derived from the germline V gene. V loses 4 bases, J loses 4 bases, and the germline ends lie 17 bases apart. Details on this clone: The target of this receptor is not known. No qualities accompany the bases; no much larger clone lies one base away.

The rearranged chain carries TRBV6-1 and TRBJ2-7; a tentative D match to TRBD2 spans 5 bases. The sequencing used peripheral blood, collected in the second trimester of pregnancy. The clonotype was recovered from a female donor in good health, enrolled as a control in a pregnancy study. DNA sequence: TGTGCCAGCAGTGGGAAATCGCAGGACTCGTACGAGCAGTACTTC. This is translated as CASSGKSQDSYEQYF.